This T cell receptor (beta chain) was profiled in a study of HIV-infected patients and healthy controls. Alpha and beta constant-region primers primed reverse transcription of about 500 ng RNA. Each of the alpha and beta chains got its own library through chain-specific third strand synthesis with indices. TCRdb called the 5' RACE reads again in MiXCR, with one record for every CDR3 protein. The sample includes roughly 7,300 distinct CDR3 sequences, 7% to 9% of them seen just once. The repertoire came from unfractionated whole blood and reflected all unsorted peripheral T cells. The ends were cut back, 4 bases at V and 4 bases at J, with 21 bases in the middle. The CDR3 sequence is 16 residues long. Germline V CDR1 and CDR2: GTSNPN, SVGIG (reference sequence). This clonotype is medium-sized.

The chain couples TRBV30 to TRBJ2-3; D is perhaps TRBD1 or TRBD2 (5 bases each). This receptor was taken from an adult with HIV infection. The source material was blood, sampled before antiretroviral therapy. CDR3 bases: TGTGCCTGGACTCATCGTTCCTCGGGGCGCCCAGATACGCAGTATTTT. Translating it yields CAWTHRSSGRPDTQYF.